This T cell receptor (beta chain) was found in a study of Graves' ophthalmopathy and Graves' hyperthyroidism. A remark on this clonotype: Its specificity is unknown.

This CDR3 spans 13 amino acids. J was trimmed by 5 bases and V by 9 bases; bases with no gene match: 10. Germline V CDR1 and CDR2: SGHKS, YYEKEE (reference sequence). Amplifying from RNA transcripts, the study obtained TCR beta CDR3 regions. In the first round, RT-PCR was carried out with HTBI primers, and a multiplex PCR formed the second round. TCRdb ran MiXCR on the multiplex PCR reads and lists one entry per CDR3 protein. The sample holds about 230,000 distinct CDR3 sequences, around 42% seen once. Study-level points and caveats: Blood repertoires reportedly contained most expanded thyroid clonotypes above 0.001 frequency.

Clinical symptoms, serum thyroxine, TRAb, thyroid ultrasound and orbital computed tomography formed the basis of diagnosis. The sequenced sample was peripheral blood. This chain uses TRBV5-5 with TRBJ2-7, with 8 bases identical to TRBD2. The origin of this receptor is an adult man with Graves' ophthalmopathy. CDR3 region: CATGSGSSNEQYF. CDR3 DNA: TGTGCCACGGGGAGCGGGAGTTCGAACGAGCAGTACTTC.